Listed here are 32 T cell receptor beta chains from one sample, sequenced in a study of T-cell reconstitution after alpha-beta-depleted transplantation in children. The TCRbeta library was prepared with unique molecular identifiers. TCRdb reprocessed the PCR reads via MiXCR and lists one record per CDR3 protein. The table records 100,000 to 120,000 distinct CDR3 sequences, 5.5% to 6.5% of them present only once. This specimen was PBMCs, mostly from graft donor cells, taken 360 days after TCRalphabeta/CD19-depleted stem cell transplant. The source of these receptors is a male patient aged 2 to 9 who had a stem cell transplant for acute lymphoblastic leukemia, so the T cells may come from the graft donor.

This clonotype has at least ten counts. The CDR3 spells CSVAGRQNYEQYF. As DNA, the CDR3 is TGCAGCGTGGCAGGGCGTCAAAACTACGAGCAGTACTTC. This sequence joins TRBV29-1 and TRBJ2-7; D might be TRBD1 (5 bases). Trimming pared 6 bases from V and 3 bases from J, leaving 15 bases between. The CDR3 loop spans 13 amino acids. CDR1 is SQVTM, CDR2 ANQGSEA, per germline.

This clonotype was counted many times. This CDR3 reads CASSSFRVEQYF. DNA for the CDR3: TGTGCCAGCAGTTCGTTCAGGGTCGAGCAGTACTTC. The chain employs TRBV28 and TRBJ2-7; TRBD1 is a possible D gene (5 bases). V lost 4 bases to trimming and J lost 6 bases, with 10 bases between them. Germline values: CDR1 MDHEN, CDR2 SYDVKM. There are 12 residues in the CDR3.

This clonotype was picked up a small number of times. The chain employs TRBV27 and TRBJ1-2, with D possibly TRBD1 on 5 matching bases. The CDR3 length is 15 residues. Trimming shortened V by 2 bases and J by 7 bases, and 17 bases separated the two germline ends. The V gene's germline CDR1 is MNHEY and CDR2 SMNVEV (reference sequence). As DNA, the CDR3 is TGTGCCAGCAGTTTAAAGGGGATGAGGTTGAGTGGCTACACCTTC. Translating gives CASSLKGMRLSGYTF.

This clonotype was picked up one time. At one end, the junction sequence differs from germline, possibly due to a read error. The J gene is TRBJ2-7, the V gene TRBV5-6; D might be TRBD1 or TRBD2, each matching 6 bases. Germline CDR1 SGHDT, CDR2 YYEEEE. The CDR3 sequence is 14 residues long. The CDR3 spells CAISPGGVCYEQYF. The CDR3, as DNA: TGTGCCATCAGCCCCGGGGGCGTCTGCTACGAGCAGTACTTC.

In its sample, this clonotype was seen many times. The J gene is TRBJ2-1, the V gene TRBV9; 10 nucleotides line up with TRBD2. Germline CDR1 and CDR2: SGDLS and YYNGEE. V shed 4 bases and J 8 bases; nucleotides not matched to a gene: 9. The CDR3 totals 15 residues. The CDR3 nucleotides read TGTGCCAGCAGCAAGGGAGCGGGGGGGTTCGATGAGCAGTTCTTC. Amino acid sequence: CASSKGAGGFDEQFF.

V gene TRBV3-1 combines with J gene TRBJ2-7; unclear D gene. The germline V and J ends were trimmed by 2 bases and 5 bases, with 13 bases remaining between them. In germline, CDR1 is LGHDT, CDR2 YNNKEL (reference sequence). This CDR3 spans 14 amino acids. The CDR3 loop is CASSQTFGPDEQYF. The CDR3 DNA sequence: TGTGCCAGCAGCCAAACCTTCGGACCTGACGAGCAGTACTTC.

Many counts were recorded for this clonotype. The CDR3: CASSLEARVTLTLTVREQYF. DNA for the CDR3: TGCGCCAGCAGCTTGGAGGCCAGGGTAACTCTAACCCTAACAGTACGTGAGCAGTACTTC. This sequence joins TRBV5-1 and TRBJ2-7; D perhaps matches TRBD1 (5 bases). This CDR3 comprises 20 residues. Germline CDR1 and CDR2: SGHRS and YFSETQ. Trimming shortened V by 0 bases and J by 7 bases, and 32 bases separated the two germline ends.

The chain combines TRBV20-1 with TRBJ2-3; 8 bases fit TRBD2. Trimming removed 5 bases from V and 8 bases from J; junction bases left unmatched: 12. Germline CDR1 DFQATT, CDR2 SNEGSKA (reference sequence). The CDR3 has 14 residues. CDR3 loop: CSAPRDSAGGTQYF. The CDR3 nucleotides are TGCAGTGCTCCCAGGGACTCCGCGGGGGGTACGCAGTATTTT.

Many counts were recorded for this clonotype. The chain carries TRBV3-1 and TRBJ2-3, with 8 bases identical to TRBD2. With V trimmed by 4 bases and J by 4 bases, 10 bases remained unmatched. The CDR3 consists of 16 residues. Per germline, CDR1 LGHDT and CDR2 YNNKEL (reference sequence). The CDR3 DNA reads TGTGCCAGCAGCCCCGGTGGCGGGGGGCCCGCAGATACGCAGTATTTT. Translating it yields CASSPGGGGPADTQYF.

This clonotype was seen many times. The chain has TRBV6-2 or TRBV6-3 and TRBJ1-2; a weak D match, TRBD1 (6 bases). The CDR3 is 17 residues long. The V end was cut by 2 bases, the J end by 0 bases, with 16 bases between. From germline, CDR1 is MNHEY and CDR2 SVGEGT. This CDR3 is CASSYDGLYRANYGYTF. Here the CDR3 DNA reads TGTGCCAGCAGTTACGATGGATTATACAGGGCTAACTATGGCTACACCTTC.

The genes are TRBV24-1 and TRBJ1-1, with 8 bases lining up with TRBD1. Looked up from germline, CDR1 is KGHDR and CDR2 is SFDVKD. V was clipped by 7 bases and J by 5 bases; unmatched bases: 5. This CDR3 has 13 amino acids. The CDR3 DNA follows: TGTGCCACCAGACCAGGGGGCGGGACTGAAGCTTTCTTT. Translated: CATRPGGGTEAFF.

The V gene is TRBV7-8, the J gene TRBJ1-6; maybe TRBD1 (6 bases). With 6 bases removed from V and 9 bases from J, the gap between germline ends came to 9 bases. In germline, CDR1 is SGHVS, CDR2 FQNEAQ. The CDR3 runs to 12 residues. In DNA, the CDR3 is TGTGCCAGCAGGGCAGGGGCTTCACCCCTCCACTTT. Its translation: CASRAGASPLHF. Looking up the rest from reference TRBV7-8 and TRBJ1-6 gives the full variable domain: GAGVSQSPRYKVAKRGQDVALRCDPISGHVSLFWYQQALGQGPEFLTYFQNEAQLDKSGLPSDRFFAERPEGSVSTLKIQRTQQEDSAVYLCASRAGASPLHFGNGTRLTVT.

This clonotype has ten or more counts. V gene TRBV6-2 or TRBV6-3 combines with J gene TRBJ2-1, with TRBD2 matching over 7 bases. The ends lost 8 bases at V and 12 bases at J; junction bases unmatched: 10. The germline gives CDR1 MNHEY, CDR2 SVGEGT. The CDR3 is 12 amino acids. The CDR3 DNA is TGTGCCAGCCTAACGGTCGGGAGGAGGCAGTTCTTC. Translated, it gives CASLTVGRRQFF.

This clonotype was observed many times. This sequence joins TRBV7-9 and TRBJ2-7; D remains unclear. CDR1 is SEHNR and CDR2 is FQNEAQ in the germline V gene (reference sequence). CDR3 size: 12 residues. V was pared by 3 bases and J by 0 bases, with 3 bases between. The CDR3 region is CASSFGSYEQYF. Here the CDR3 DNA reads TGTGCCAGCAGCTTTGGCTCCTACGAGCAGTACTTC.

This clonotype was counted many times. This rearrangement joins TRBV5-5 to TRBJ2-1; D possibly uses TRBD1 or TRBD2 (5 bases each). The length of the CDR3 is 13 residues. Germline lookup yields CDR1 SGHKS and CDR2 YYEKEE (reference sequence). V lost 4 bases, J lost 9 bases, and 14 bases lay in between. This chain's CDR3 is CASSPPGPPEQFF. Here the CDR3 DNA reads TGTGCCAGCAGCCCCCCGGGGCCCCCTGAGCAGTTCTTC.

This clonotype was counted a few times. The chain recombines TRBV7-8 with TRBJ2-7; D perhaps matches TRBD1 (5 bases). V was clipped by 0 bases and J by 2 bases, with 14 bases between them. The CDR3 spans 16 residues. Germline V lookup: CDR1 SGHVS, CDR2 FQNEAQ. CDR3 in DNA: TGTGCCAGCAGCTTAGCGCTGAGTCCAGGGACCTACGAGCAGTACTTC. It encodes CASSLALSPGTYEQYF.

This clonotype was detected ten times or more. The J gene is TRBJ2-2, the V gene TRBV7-9; D gene ambiguous. CDR3 length equals 13 residues. The germline V gene has CDR1 SEHNR and CDR2 FQNEAQ (reference sequence). V dropped 4 bases and J dropped 3 bases, with 6 bases sitting between them. The chain's CDR3 is CASSYPYTGELFF. In DNA form, the CDR3 reads TGTGCCAGCAGCTATCCATACACCGGGGAGCTGTTTTTT.

This clonotype was picked up a small number of times. The CDR3 here is CASSPKRRTDSNQPQHF. Here the CDR3 DNA reads TGTGCCAGCAGTCCCAAACGGCGGACAGATAGCAATCAGCCCCAGCATTTT. V usage is TRBV6-1 and J usage is TRBJ1-5, with D perhaps matching TRBD1 (6 bases). The CDR3 length is 17 residues. Germline V lookup: CDR1 MNHNS, CDR2 SASEGT. Trimming removed 5 bases at V and 0 bases at J, with 17 bases between.

This rearrangement joins TRBV20-1 to TRBJ1-1; D is uncertain. This CDR3 region has 14 residues. CDR1 and CDR2 from the germline V gene are DFQATT and SNEGSKA (reference sequence). The V and J ends lost 4 bases and 3 bases respectively, with 15 bases between them. Here the CDR3 DNA reads TGCAGTGCTACGAGCAACGGGCGGCACACTGAAGCTTTCTTT. Translating it yields CSATSNGRHTEAFF.

V is TRBV6-2 or TRBV6-3 and J is TRBJ2-4; no firm D call. Germline CDR1 and CDR2: MNHEY and SVGEGT. This CDR3 is built from 11 residues. The germline V and J ends were trimmed by 3 bases and 14 bases, with 11 bases remaining between them. DNA for the CDR3: TGTGCCAGCAGTTATGAACCGCCAGAGTACTTC. Translating it yields CASSYEPPEYF.

This clonotype appeared a few times. The chain links TRBV6-1 to TRBJ2-1; the D call may be TRBD1 or TRBD2 (5 bases each). The germline CDR1 and CDR2 sequences are MNHNS and SASEGT. The CDR3 contains 14 residues. The ends were cut back, 4 bases at V and 3 bases at J, with 10 bases in the middle. Here the CDR3 DNA reads TGTGCCAGCAGTGGGGGGAACGGCTACAATGAGCAGTTCTTC. Protein: CASSGGNGYNEQFF.

This clonotype was detected ten times or more. V is TRBV12-3 or TRBV12-4 and J is TRBJ1-2, with D possibly TRBD1 on 5 matching bases. The ends were cut back, 4 bases at V and 5 bases at J, with 11 bases in the middle. The CDR3 contains 13 residues. In DNA, the CDR3 is TGTGCCAGCAGTTCGGACATTCCGTATGGCTACACCTTC. Its translation: CASSSDIPYGYTF.

This clonotype was picked up a small number of times. The rearrangement joins TRBV20-1 to TRBJ2-3, with 10 bases aligning to TRBD2. V was clipped by 0 bases and J by 4 bases; unmatched bases: 13. The V gene's germline CDR1 is DFQATT and CDR2 SNEGSKA (reference sequence). The length of the CDR3 is 18 residues. The CDR3 region has the DNA TGCAGTGCTAGAGAATTTCAGCGGGAGGGCCTATTCCCAGATACGCAGTATTTT. Amino acids: CSAREFQREGLFPDTQYF.

Concerning this clonotype itself: Just one base apart from a much larger clone, this may be a read error. The chain has TRBV2 and TRBJ2-7, with D uncertain. Germline values: CDR1 SNHLY, CDR2 FYNNEI. Trimming took off 5 bases at V and 3 bases at J, with 17 bases between the two ends. This CDR3 comprises 15 residues. The chain's CDR3 is CASSSMIPLDYEQYF. The CDR3 DNA is TGTGCCAGCAGTTCAATGATCCCTTTGGACTACGAGCAGTACTTC. Combining the CDR3 with reference TRBV2 and TRBJ2-7 gives the whole variable domain EPEVTQTPSHQVTQMGQEVILRCVPISNHLYFYWYRQILGQKVEFLVSFYNNEISEKSEIFDDQFSVERPDGSNFTLKIRSTKLEDSAMYFCASSSMIPLDYEQYFGPGTRLTVT.

This clonotype was counted ten times or more. The rearrangement links TRBV7-6 to TRBJ2-3; perhaps TRBD1 as D (5 bases). Between the trimmed V and J ends, which lost 2 bases and 0 bases, there was a span of 15 bases. The CDR3 contains 17 residues. The germline CDR1 and CDR2 sequences are SGHVS and FNYEAQ. The CDR3 reads CASSLLGRIRSTDTQYF. The CDR3 region has the DNA TGTGCCAGCAGCTTATTGGGGCGGATAAGAAGCACAGATACGCAGTATTTT.

The table lists this clonotype with a few counts. The rearrangement links TRBV4-2 to TRBJ2-5, with 9 bases aligning to TRBD1. Germline V gene lookup returns CDR1 LGHNA and CDR2 YNFKEQ. Germline trimming cut 0 bases from V and 5 bases from J; bases unmatched to any gene: 4. The CDR3 has 15 amino acids. The DNA of the CDR3 is TGTGCCAGCAGCCAAGATAACAGGGGGCATGAGACCCAGTACTTC. This translates into CASSQDNRGHETQYF.

In its sample, this clonotype was seen many times. The V call is TRBV2, the J call TRBJ2-2, with 8 bases identical to TRBD1. J lost 5 bases, V lost 8 bases, and 1 base had no gene match. Germline V gives CDR1 SNHLY, CDR2 FYNNEI. The CDR3 is 12 amino acids. In nucleotides, the CDR3 is TGTGCCAGCTACAGGGGGACCGGGGAGCTGTTTTTT. Encoded protein: CASYRGTGELFF.

This clonotype was seen ten or more times. This chain uses TRBV25-1 with TRBJ2-7, with a possible D match to TRBD2 (6 bases). There are 14 residues in the CDR3. The germline V gene encodes CDR1 MGHDK and CDR2 SYGVNS. V gave up 3 bases and J gave up 4 bases, with 13 bases separating them. CDR3 in amino acids: CASSEGGRFYEQYF. The CDR3 DNA reads as TGTGCCAGCAGTGAGGGGGGACGCTTTTACGAGCAGTACTTC.

This clonotype was detected ten times or more. The V gene is TRBV10-3, the J gene TRBJ2-3; no definite D call. Germline V gene lookup returns CDR1 ENHRY and CDR2 SYGVKD. This CDR3 has 15 amino acids. Trimming removed 2 bases at V and 0 bases at J, with 9 bases between. CDR3 coding DNA: TGTGCCATCAGTGAGATTGCCCCTAGCACAGATACGCAGTATTTT. It translates to CAISEIAPSTDTQYF.

The rearrangement links TRBV4-3 to TRBJ2-3; D possibly corresponds to TRBD1 (5 bases). Looked up from germline, CDR1 is LGHNA and CDR2 is YSLEER. The CDR3 is made up of 12 amino acids. The V end was cut by 4 bases, the J end by 8 bases, with 10 bases between. DNA for the CDR3: TGCGCCAGCAGCCTAGGGCAGGGTACGCAGTATTTT. Its protein product is CASSLGQGTQYF.

This clonotype was seen repeatedly, ten times or more. V and J are TRBV5-1 and TRBJ2-3; 12 bases fit TRBD1. CDR1 and CDR2 from the germline V gene are SGHRS and YFSETQ. The V and J ends lost 0 bases and 5 bases, in that order; junction bases with no gene match: 4. The CDR3 is 16 residues long. As DNA, the CDR3 is TGCGCCAGCAGCTTGGAAGGGACAGGGGGCTTAGATACGCAGTATTTT. Residues: CASSLEGTGGLDTQYF.

The rearrangement links TRBV11-1 to TRBJ2-3; TRBD2 aligns across 14 bases. J gave up 3 bases and V 3 bases, and 8 bases lay outside the gene matches. This CDR3 spans 18 amino acids. Germline V CDR1 and CDR2: SGHAT, FQDESV (reference sequence). The CDR3 spells CASSFLWTSGRPTDTQYF. The CDR3 DNA reads TGTGCCAGCAGCTTCCTCTGGACTAGCGGGAGGCCGACAGATACGCAGTATTTT.